This T cell receptor (beta chain) was recorded in a study of T cells of healthy individuals. MiXCR was run by TCRdb on the 5' RACE reads, yielding one entry per CDR3 protein. The sample lists over 95,000 distinct CDR3 sequences; roughly 18% were seen once. The V and J ends lost 4 bases and 4 bases, in that order; junction bases with no gene match: 11. The CDR3 loop spans 16 amino acids. Germline V gene data show CDR1 as SGHRS and CDR2 as YFSETQ. The sequence came from a human donor in good health. The chain recombines TRBV5-1 with TRBJ2-1; 7 bases line up with TRBD1. CDR3 bases: TGCGCCAGCAGCCTGACGTTGACAGGGATATACAATGAGCAGTTCTTC. Protein: CASSLTLTGIYNEQFF.